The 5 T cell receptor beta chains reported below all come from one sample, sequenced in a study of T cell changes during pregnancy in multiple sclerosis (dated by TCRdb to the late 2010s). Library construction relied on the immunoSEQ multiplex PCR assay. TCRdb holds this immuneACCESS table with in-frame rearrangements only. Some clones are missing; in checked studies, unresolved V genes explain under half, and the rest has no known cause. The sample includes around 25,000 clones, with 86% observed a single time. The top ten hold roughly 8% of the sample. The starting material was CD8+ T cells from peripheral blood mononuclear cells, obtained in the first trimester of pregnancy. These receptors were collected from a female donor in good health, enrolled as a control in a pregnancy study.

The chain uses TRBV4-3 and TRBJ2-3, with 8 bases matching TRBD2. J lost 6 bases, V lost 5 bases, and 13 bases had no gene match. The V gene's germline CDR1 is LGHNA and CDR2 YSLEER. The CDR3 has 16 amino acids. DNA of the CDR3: TGCGCCAGCAGCTTGCTGACAGCGGGGGCCCGGGATACGCAGTATTTT. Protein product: CASSLLTAGARDTQYF.

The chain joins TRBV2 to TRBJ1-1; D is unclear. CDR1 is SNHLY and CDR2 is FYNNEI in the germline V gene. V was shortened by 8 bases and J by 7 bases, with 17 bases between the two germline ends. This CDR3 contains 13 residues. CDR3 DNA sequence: TGTGCCAGCGGGGTGGAGGCCGTAGGTGAAGCTTTCTTT. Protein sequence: CASGVEAVGEAFF.

The CDR3 protein is CASSYGRGQGTPEAFF. In nucleotides, the CDR3 is TGTGCCAGCAGTTACGGTAGAGGACAGGGGACCCCTGAAGCTTTCTTT. The chain couples TRBV6-5 to TRBJ1-1; TRBD1 aligns across 9 bases. The V gene end was trimmed by 2 bases and the J gene end by 6 bases; junction bases not matched to a gene: 10. This CDR3 comprises 16 residues. From germline, CDR1 is MNHEY and CDR2 SVGAGI.

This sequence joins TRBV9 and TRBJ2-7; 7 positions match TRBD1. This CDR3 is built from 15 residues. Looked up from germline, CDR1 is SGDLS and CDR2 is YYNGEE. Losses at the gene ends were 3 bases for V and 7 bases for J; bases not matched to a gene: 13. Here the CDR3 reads CASSGRDSVLGEQYF. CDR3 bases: TGTGCCAGCAGCGGCCGGGACAGTGTTTTAGGAGAGCAGTACTTC.

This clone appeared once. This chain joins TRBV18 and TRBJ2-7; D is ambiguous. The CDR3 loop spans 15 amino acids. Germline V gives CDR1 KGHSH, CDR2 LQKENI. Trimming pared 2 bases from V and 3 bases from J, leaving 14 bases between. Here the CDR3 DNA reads TGTGCCAGCTCACCAAGTAACCAGGTGCACTACGAGCAGTACTTC. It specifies CASSPSNQVHYEQYF.